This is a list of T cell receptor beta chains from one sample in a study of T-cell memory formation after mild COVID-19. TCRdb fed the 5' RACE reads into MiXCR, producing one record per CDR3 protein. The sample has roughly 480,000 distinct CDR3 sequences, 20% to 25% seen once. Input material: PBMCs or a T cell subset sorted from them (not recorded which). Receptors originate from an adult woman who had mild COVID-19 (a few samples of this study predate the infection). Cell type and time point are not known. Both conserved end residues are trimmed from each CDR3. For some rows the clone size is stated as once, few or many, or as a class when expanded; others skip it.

CDR3aa: ASSYYRVLDSPLH
v_gene: TRBV7-2
j_gene: TRBJ1-6
abundance: NA

CDR3aa: ASSPPASGNTIY
v_gene: TRBV7-2
j_gene: TRBJ1-3
abundance: few

CDR3aa: ASSLVSGGEVNEQF
v_gene: TRBV7-9
j_gene: TRBJ2-1
abundance: NA

CDR3aa: ATRLGRENQETQY
v_gene: TRBV15
j_gene: TRBJ2-5
abundance: NA

CDR3aa: ASSRAYGEKLF
v_gene: TRBV12-3/TRBV12-4
j_gene: TRBJ1-4
abundance: few

CDR3aa: SVGQGALYEQY
v_gene: TRBV29-1
j_gene: TRBJ2-7
abundance: NA

CDR3aa: ATTTDANTGELF
v_gene: TRBV24-1
j_gene: TRBJ2-2
abundance: NA

CDR3aa: ASSQDVAGNYGYT
v_gene: TRBV3-1
j_gene: TRBJ1-2
abundance: NA

CDR3aa: ASSELGGRETQY
v_gene: TRBV6-1
j_gene: TRBJ2-5
abundance: NA

CDR3aa: ASSPTPATEDNEQF
v_gene: TRBV7-3
j_gene: TRBJ2-1
abundance: NA

CDR3aa: ASSGRLAGEDTQY
v_gene: TRBV19
j_gene: TRBJ2-3
abundance: NA

CDR3aa: ASSRLGTGSNQPQH
v_gene: TRBV2
j_gene: TRBJ1-5
abundance: NA

CDR3aa: ASSEEGLNEQF
v_gene: TRBV5-1
j_gene: TRBJ2-1
abundance: NA

CDR3aa: ASKKGDRRDDTQY
v_gene: TRBV12-3/TRBV12-4
j_gene: TRBJ2-3
abundance: NA

CDR3aa: ASSLRRVSEAF
v_gene: TRBV7-9
j_gene: TRBJ1-1
abundance: NA

CDR3aa: ASALTGSTYDTQY
v_gene: TRBV3-1
j_gene: TRBJ2-3
abundance: few

CDR3aa: ASTGSLDEQF
v_gene: TRBV12-3/TRBV12-4
j_gene: TRBJ2-1
abundance: few

CDR3aa: ASSYVYRAYEQY
v_gene: TRBV6-5
j_gene: TRBJ2-7
abundance: few

CDR3aa: ASSVDLGTSYNEQF
v_gene: TRBV9
j_gene: TRBJ2-1
abundance: NA

CDR3aa: ASSIAAGGPTGELF
v_gene: TRBV6-5
j_gene: TRBJ2-2
abundance: few

CDR3aa: SARDRRKPMNTEAF
v_gene: TRBV20-1
j_gene: TRBJ1-1
abundance: many

CDR3aa: ASRRRAGESSEQF
v_gene: TRBV7-9
j_gene: TRBJ2-1
abundance: few

CDR3aa: ATSDLSGREAF
v_gene: TRBV24-1
j_gene: TRBJ1-1
abundance: NA

CDR3aa: ASSAAGGRQETQY
v_gene: TRBV12-3/TRBV12-4
j_gene: TRBJ2-5
abundance: few

CDR3aa: ATSDFSVRDGNEQF
v_gene: TRBV24-1
j_gene: TRBJ2-1
abundance: few

CDR3aa: ASSWAGTGVNNEQF
v_gene: TRBV12-3/TRBV12-4
j_gene: TRBJ2-1
abundance: few

CDR3aa: ASSLRGAQNTEAF
v_gene: TRBV7-6
j_gene: TRBJ1-1
abundance: NA

CDR3aa: ASSPLGYGYT
v_gene: TRBV27
j_gene: TRBJ1-2
abundance: few

CDR3aa: ASRRSGALTDTQY
v_gene: TRBV7-3
j_gene: TRBJ2-3
abundance: few

CDR3aa: ASRLTGGNTIY
v_gene: TRBV12-3/TRBV12-4
j_gene: TRBJ1-3
abundance: NA

CDR3aa: ASSLQGIGNEQF
v_gene: TRBV5-1
j_gene: TRBJ2-1
abundance: NA